One and the same sample provided the 27 T cell receptor beta chains below, sequenced in a study of T cell changes during pregnancy in multiple sclerosis. Sequencing used immunoSEQ multiplex PCR; TCRdb keeps in-frame clones, though not all of them. The sample comprises around 60,000 clones, roughly 90% of which are singletons, and less than 3% rests with the top ten. Sample: peripheral blood, taken in the second trimester of pregnancy. The receptors derive from a female donor in good health, enrolled as a control in a pregnancy study.

The chain couples TRBV19 to TRBJ2-7; possible D gene TRBD2, 6 bases. Germline values: CDR1 LNHDA, CDR2 SQIVND (reference sequence). This CDR3 has 15 amino acids. Trimming pared 4 bases from V and 3 bases from J, leaving 16 bases between. The CDR3 DNA is TGTGCCAGTAGTACCCCGGCGGCGGGGTTCTACGAGCAGTACTTC. Translation gives CASSTPAAGFYEQYF.

The rearrangement joins TRBV2 to TRBJ1-4; the match to TRBD1 covers 9 bases. The CDR3 length is 14 residues. Trimming removed 10 bases from V and 8 bases from J; junction bases left unmatched: 11. Germline V CDR1 and CDR2: SNHLY, FYNNEI. The CDR3 sequence: CATGTGTGREKLFF. CDR3 coding DNA: TGTGCCACCGGGACCGGGACAGGGAGAGAAAAACTGTTTTTT.

This clone was found many times. The CDR3 reads CASSARTNHEQFF. CDR3 DNA: TGTGCCAGCAGTGCTAGGACTAACCATGAGCAGTTCTTC. The gene calls are TRBV6-4 and TRBJ2-1; weak D call: TRBD2 (6 bases). Germline assignment: CDR1 MRHNA and CDR2 SNTAGT. The CDR3 runs to 13 residues. Trimming took 4 bases from V and 8 from J, leaving 12 bases between them.

This clone was detected many times. V gene TRBV4-2 combines with J gene TRBJ2-7; 7 bases match TRBD2. The ends lost 0 bases at V and 0 bases at J; junction bases unmatched: 2. This CDR3 has 15 amino acids. Germline CDR1 reads LGHNA; CDR2 reads YNFKEQ. Here the CDR3 reads CASSQEGGSSYEQYF. Here the CDR3 DNA reads TGTGCCAGCAGCCAAGAGGGGGGGAGCTCCTACGAGCAGTACTTC.

The chain employs TRBV9 and TRBJ2-4, with 8 bases identical to TRBD1. Germline CDR1 reads SGDLS; CDR2 reads YYNGEE. The V gene end was trimmed by 2 bases and the J gene end by 1 base; junction bases not matched to a gene: 8. CDR3 length equals 17 residues. The CDR3: CASSVSPDREAKNIQYF. Here the CDR3 DNA reads TGTGCCAGCAGCGTTTCTCCGGACAGGGAGGCCAAAAACATTCAGTACTTC.

CDR3 loop: CASSSQQGREHF. The CDR3 bases are TGTGCCAGCAGTTCGCAACAGGGTCGGGAGCATTTT. V and J are TRBV28 and TRBJ1-5, with D tentatively TRBD1 (6 bases). Germline V CDR1 and CDR2: MDHEN, SYDVKM. This CDR3 comprises 12 residues. The V gene lost 4 bases and the J gene lost 14 bases, with 15 bases spanning the gap.

In this sample, this clone turned up once. The chain joins TRBV5-1 to TRBJ2-5; 11 bases match TRBD2. CDR3 length: 16 amino acids. The trim removed 4 bases at V and 1 base at J, leaving 6 bases unmatched. The V gene's germline CDR1 is SGHRS and CDR2 YFSETQ. CDR3 in DNA: TGCGCCAGCAGCGCATACCTAGCGGGGGGCCAAGAGACCCAGTACTTC. Translating it yields CASSAYLAGGQETQYF.

The chain has TRBV2 and TRBJ1-1; D is ambiguous. Deletions cut 7 bases from V and 0 bases from J, with 3 bases between. This CDR3 has 11 amino acids. Germline V lookup: CDR1 SNHLY, CDR2 FYNNEI. The CDR3 nucleotides read TGTGCCAGCACCATGAACACTGAAGCTTTCTTT. Translated: CASTMNTEAFF.

The chain is built from TRBV4-1 and TRBJ2-2; tentatively, D is TRBD2 (5 bases). The CDR3 runs to 13 residues. V lost 1 base and J lost 7, with 7 bases in between. Germline CDR1 MGHRA, CDR2 YSYEKL. CDR3 residues: CASSQVRDGELFF. The CDR3 region has the DNA TGCGCCAGCAGCCAAGTCCGGGACGGGGAGCTGTTTTTT.

J is TRBJ1-3 and V is TRBV28, with TRBD1 matching 9 bases. CDR3 length equals 16 residues. Germline V gene lookup returns CDR1 MDHEN and CDR2 SYDVKM. Trimming at V came to 3 bases and at J to 4 bases, leaving 7 bases not matched to a gene. The CDR3 is CASSLFGTGIGNTIYF. The CDR3 DNA reads TGTGCCAGCAGTTTGTTCGGGACAGGGATAGGAAACACCATATATTTT.

V and J are TRBV15 and TRBJ2-1; 9 bases are shared with TRBD1. Germline trimming cut 9 bases from V and 4 bases from J; bases unmatched to any gene: 1. This CDR3 spans 12 amino acids. CDR1 and CDR2 from the germline V gene are LNHNV and YYDKDF (reference sequence). This CDR3 reads CATTGGYNEQFF. The DNA for the CDR3 is TGTGCCACGACAGGGGGTTACAATGAGCAGTTCTTC.

The chain has TRBV30 and TRBJ1-5, with D tentatively TRBD1 (5 bases). Trimming pared 0 bases from V and 7 bases from J, leaving 10 bases between. Germline CDR1 GTSNPN, CDR2 SVGIG (reference sequence). The CDR3 has 13 amino acids. The CDR3 DNA sequence: TGTGCCTGGAGTGTACAGGAATCCCAGCCCCAGCATTTT. It translates to CAWSVQESQPQHF.

The chain couples TRBV5-1 to TRBJ2-5; 12 bases line up with TRBD2. Germline CDR1 SGHRS, CDR2 YFSETQ. This CDR3 is built from 16 residues. V was pared by 6 bases and J by 0 bases, with 6 bases of the junction left unmatched. The CDR3 protein is CASKKTSGGNQETQYF. CDR3 sequence (DNA): TGCGCCAGCAAAAAGACTAGCGGGGGAAACCAAGAGACCCAGTACTTC.

The chain joins TRBV7-6 to TRBJ2-3; D is possibly TRBD1 (5 bases). Germline V CDR1 and CDR2: SGHVS, FNYEAQ. CDR3 length: 15 amino acids. Trimming removed 2 bases from V and 2 bases from J, with 11 bases in between. The CDR3 DNA reads TGTGCCAGCAGCTTATTAGCAGGGCCCACAGATACGCAGTATTTT. Amino acids: CASSLLAGPTDTQYF.

The gene calls are TRBV18 and TRBJ2-7, with TRBD2 matching over 8 bases. The CDR3 is made up of 15 amino acids. V dropped 3 bases and J dropped 5; count of bases not matched to a gene: 9. Germline V gives CDR1 KGHSH, CDR2 LQKENI. CDR3 amino acids: CASSPQRAGVDEQYF. The CDR3 DNA reads TGTGCCAGCTCACCGCAGAGAGCGGGAGTTGACGAGCAGTACTTC.

The J gene is TRBJ2-3, the V gene TRBV28; 8 nucleotides match TRBD2. V lost 6 bases and J lost 4; bases outside the gene matches: 9. This CDR3 is 15 amino acids long. Germline CDR1 is MDHEN and CDR2 is SYDVKM. The DNA for the CDR3 is TGTGCCAGCAGACGTAAGCGGGGGTGGCCAGATACGCAGTATTTT. Encoded protein: CASRRKRGWPDTQYF.

The rearrangement links TRBV30 to TRBJ1-1; no clear D. V was trimmed by 0 bases and J by 11 bases, leaving 10 bases between them. Germline CDR1 is GTSNPN and CDR2 is SVGIG (reference sequence). CDR3 length equals 11 residues. CDR3 sequence: CAWSVASKAFF. In nucleotides, the CDR3 is TGTGCCTGGAGTGTAGCTAGCAAGGCTTTCTTT.

V is TRBV10-2 and J is TRBJ2-4; TRBD2 matches at 10 bases. Unmatched junction bases numbered 5, after V lost 10 bases and J lost 5 bases. Germline-derived CDR1 and CDR2 are WSHSY and SAAADI. The CDR3 has 13 amino acids. CDR3 in amino acids: CAIGAGGENIQYF. DNA for the CDR3: TGCGCCATCGGAGCGGGGGGGGAAAACATTCAGTACTTC.

The rearrangement uses TRBV19 and TRBJ1-1; 9 bases map to TRBD1. The CDR3 length is 15 residues. Germline CDR1 and CDR2: LNHDA and SQIVND (reference sequence). V was clipped by 5 bases and J by 7 bases; unmatched bases: 11. CDR3 DNA sequence: TGTGCCAGTAGTGTGGGACAGGGCTGGGGGCTTGAAGCTTTCTTT. Translating it yields CASSVGQGWGLEAFF. Using reference TRBV19 and TRBJ1-1 for the parts outside the CDR3, the full variable domain is DGGITQSPKYLFRKEGQNVTLSCEQNLNHDAMYWYRQDPGQGLRLIYYSQIVNDFQKGDIAEGYSVSREKKESFPLTVTSAQKNPTAFYLCASSVGQGWGLEAFFGQGTRLTVV.

This clone ranks as medium-sized. This sequence joins TRBV7-3 and TRBJ2-6; 9 bases line up with TRBD1. The junction had 11 bases not matched to a gene; V was cut back by 5 bases and J by 0 bases. From germline, CDR1 is SGHTA and CDR2 FQGTGA. CDR3 length: 19 residues. This CDR3 reads CASSPGWGQGSSGANVLTF. CDR3 sequence (DNA): TGTGCCAGCAGCCCCGGCTGGGGACAGGGAAGCTCTGGGGCCAACGTCCTGACTTTC.

The chain employs TRBV19 and TRBJ2-7; the match to TRBD1 covers 8 bases. The CDR3 is 14 amino acids. V lost 4 bases to trimming and J lost 2 bases; unmatched junction nucleotides: 4. In germline, CDR1 is LNHDA, CDR2 SQIVND (reference sequence). This chain's CDR3 is CASSRQGSPYEQYF. The CDR3 nucleotides read TGTGCCAGTAGTAGACAGGGGTCACCCTACGAGCAGTACTTC.

The chain has TRBV7-9 and TRBJ2-7; D may be TRBD2 (7 bases). V lost 4 bases to trimming and J lost 0 bases, with 13 bases between them. This CDR3 is 15 amino acids long. Germline V gives CDR1 SEHNR, CDR2 FQNEAQ (reference sequence). As DNA, the CDR3 is TGTGCCAGCAGCTCTGGGGGGGCCCTCTCCTACGAGCAGTACTTC. Translation gives CASSSGGALSYEQYF.

The chain is built from TRBV6-5 and TRBJ1-5; 8 positions agree with TRBD1. V dropped 10 bases and J dropped 5; count of bases not matched to a gene: 7. In germline, CDR1 is MNHEY, CDR2 SVGAGI. CDR3 length equals 13 residues. The CDR3 region is CATKDRVDQPQHF. The CDR3, as DNA: TGTGCCACTAAGGACAGGGTCGATCAGCCCCAGCATTTT.

This sequence joins TRBV9 and TRBJ1-2; perhaps TRBD1 as D (6 bases). V lost 5 bases and J lost 6, with 20 bases in between. Germline V gene lookup returns CDR1 SGDLS and CDR2 YYNGEE. CDR3 size: 15 residues. The DNA of the CDR3 is TGTGCCAGCAGTCCGGAACGGGACACGAGACATGGCTACACCTTC. This codes for CASSPERDTRHGYTF. Full variable domain (rest looked up from reference TRBV9 and TRBJ1-2): DSGVTQTPKHLITATGQRVTLRCSPRSGDLSVYWYQQSLDQGLQFLIQYYNGEERAKGNILERFSAQQFPDLHSELNLSSLELGDSALYFCASSPERDTRHGYTFGSGTRLTVV.

The rearrangement uses TRBV9 and TRBJ2-7; 7 bases agree with TRBD2. Trimming cost V 0 bases and J 3 bases; bases outside gene matches: 3. CDR3 length equals 14 residues. CDR1 is SGDLS and CDR2 is YYNGEE in the germline V gene. The CDR3 loop reads CASSVGEGFYEQYF. The DNA of the CDR3 is TGTGCCAGCAGCGTAGGGGAGGGGTTCTACGAGCAGTACTTC.

The chain links TRBV11-3 to TRBJ2-1; 8 positions agree with TRBD2. CDR3 length: 14 amino acids. After removal of 5 bases from V and 5 bases from J, the junction contained 5 bases not matched to a gene. The germline V gene encodes CDR1 SGHNT and CDR2 YENEEA. The CDR3 loop is CASSRTSMDNEQFF. CDR3 DNA: TGTGCCAGCAGCCGGACTAGCATGGACAATGAGCAGTTCTTC.

The chain has TRBV11-3 and TRBJ2-1, with 11 bases fitting TRBD2. Germline loops: CDR1 SGHNT, CDR2 YENEEA. The CDR3 spans 14 residues. V dropped 0 bases and J dropped 12; count of bases not matched to a gene: 4. The CDR3 bases are TGTGCCAGCAGCTTAGAGATAGCGGGAGGGCGGCAGTTCTTC. Its translation: CASSLEIAGGRQFF. Full variable domain (missing parts from reference TRBV11-3 and TRBJ2-1): EAGVVQSPRYKIIEKKQPVAFWCNPISGHNTLYWYLQNLGQGPELLIRYENEEAVDDSQLPKDRFSAERLKGVDSTLKIQPAELGDSAVYLCASSLEIAGGRQFFGPGTRLTVL.